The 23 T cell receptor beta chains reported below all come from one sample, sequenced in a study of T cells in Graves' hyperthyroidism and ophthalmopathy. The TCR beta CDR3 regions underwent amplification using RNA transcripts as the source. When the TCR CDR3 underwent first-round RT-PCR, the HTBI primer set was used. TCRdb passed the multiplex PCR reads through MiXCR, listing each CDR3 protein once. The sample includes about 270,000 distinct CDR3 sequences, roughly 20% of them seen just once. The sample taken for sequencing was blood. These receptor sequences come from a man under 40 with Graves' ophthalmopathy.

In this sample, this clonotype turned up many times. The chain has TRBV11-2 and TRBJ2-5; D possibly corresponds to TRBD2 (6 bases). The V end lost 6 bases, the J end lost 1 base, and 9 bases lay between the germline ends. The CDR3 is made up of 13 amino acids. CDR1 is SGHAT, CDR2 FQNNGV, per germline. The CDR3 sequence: CASRRGLQETQYF. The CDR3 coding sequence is TGTGCCAGCAGAAGGGGACTCCAAGAGACCCAGTACTTC. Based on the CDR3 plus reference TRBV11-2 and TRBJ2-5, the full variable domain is EAGVAQSPRYKIIEKRQSVAFWCNPISGHATLYWYQQILGQGPKLLIQFQNNGVVDDSQLPKDRFSAERLKGVDSTLKIQPAKLEDSAVYLCASRRGLQETQYFGPGTRLLVL.

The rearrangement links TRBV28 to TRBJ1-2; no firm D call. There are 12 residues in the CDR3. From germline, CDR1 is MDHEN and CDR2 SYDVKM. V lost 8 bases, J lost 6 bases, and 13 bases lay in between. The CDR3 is CASSGPAHGYTF. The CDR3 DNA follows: TGTGCCAGCTCCGGGCCAGCACATGGCTACACCTTC.

CDR3 nucleotide sequence: TGCAGCGTTGCCGGACAGGGGGTCAATGAGCAGTTCTTC. Residues: CSVAGQGVNEQFF. The chain combines TRBV29-1 with TRBJ2-1, with TRBD1 matching over 10 bases. V lost 4 bases and J lost 6; bases outside the gene matches: 3. The CDR3 has 13 residues. The germline V gene has CDR1 SQVTM and CDR2 ANQGSEA.

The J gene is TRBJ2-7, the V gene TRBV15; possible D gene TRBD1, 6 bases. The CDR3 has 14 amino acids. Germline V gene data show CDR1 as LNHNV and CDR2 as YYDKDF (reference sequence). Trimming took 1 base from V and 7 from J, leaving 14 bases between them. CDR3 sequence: CATSRGLQTGEQYF. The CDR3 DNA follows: TGTGCCACCAGCAGAGGACTACAAACAGGGGAGCAGTACTTC.

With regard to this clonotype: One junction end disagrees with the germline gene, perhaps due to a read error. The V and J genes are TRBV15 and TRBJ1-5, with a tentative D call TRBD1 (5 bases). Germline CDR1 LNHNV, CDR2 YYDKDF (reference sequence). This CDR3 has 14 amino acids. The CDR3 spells CATSFQGGNRPQHF. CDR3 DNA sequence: TGTGCCACCAGCTTTCAGGGTGGGAATCGGCCCCAGCATTTT.

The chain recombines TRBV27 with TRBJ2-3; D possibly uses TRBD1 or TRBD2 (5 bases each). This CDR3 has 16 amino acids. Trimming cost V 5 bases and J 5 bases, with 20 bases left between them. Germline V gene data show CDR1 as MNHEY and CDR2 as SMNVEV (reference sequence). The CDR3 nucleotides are TGTGCCAGCAGTGACGTTTACTTCCGGGGCAAAGATACGCAGTATTTT. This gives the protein CASSDVYFRGKDTQYF.

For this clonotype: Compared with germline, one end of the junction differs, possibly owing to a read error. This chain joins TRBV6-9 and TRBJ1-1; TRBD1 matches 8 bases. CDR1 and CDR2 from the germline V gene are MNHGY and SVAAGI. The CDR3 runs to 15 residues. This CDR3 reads CSSSSLLRGPTEAFF. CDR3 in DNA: TGTTCCAGCAGTTCCCTCCTCAGGGGGCCCACTGAAGCTTTCTTT.

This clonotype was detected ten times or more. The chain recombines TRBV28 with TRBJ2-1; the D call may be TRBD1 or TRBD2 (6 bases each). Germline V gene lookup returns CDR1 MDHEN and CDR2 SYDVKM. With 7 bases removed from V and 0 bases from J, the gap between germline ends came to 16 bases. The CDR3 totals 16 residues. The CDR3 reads CASTPGAVNSYNEQFF. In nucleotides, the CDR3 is TGTGCCAGCACCCCGGGGGCAGTTAACTCCTACAATGAGCAGTTCTTC.

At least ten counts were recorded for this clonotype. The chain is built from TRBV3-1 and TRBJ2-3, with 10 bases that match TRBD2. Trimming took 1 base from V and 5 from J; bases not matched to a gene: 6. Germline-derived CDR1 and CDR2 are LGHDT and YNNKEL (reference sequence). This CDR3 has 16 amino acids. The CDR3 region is CASSQGAGGPVDTQYF. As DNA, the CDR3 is TGTGCCAGCAGCCAAGGAGCGGGAGGGCCTGTAGATACGCAGTATTTT.

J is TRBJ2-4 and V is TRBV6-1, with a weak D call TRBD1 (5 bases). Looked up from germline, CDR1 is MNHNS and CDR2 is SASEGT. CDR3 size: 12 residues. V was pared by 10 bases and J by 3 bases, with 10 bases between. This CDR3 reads CATRQGKNIQYF. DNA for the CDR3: TGTGCCACAAGGCAGGGCAAAAACATTCAGTACTTC.

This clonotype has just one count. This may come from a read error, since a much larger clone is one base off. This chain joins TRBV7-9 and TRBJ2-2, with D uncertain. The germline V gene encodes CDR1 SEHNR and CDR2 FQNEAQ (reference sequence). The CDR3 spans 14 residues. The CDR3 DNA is TGTGCCAGCAGCTTACTCCTTAACACCAGGGAGCTGTTTTTT. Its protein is CASSLLLNTRELFF. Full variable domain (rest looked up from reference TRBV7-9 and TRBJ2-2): DTGVSQNPRHKITKRGQNVTFRCDPISEHNRLYWYRQTLGQGPEFLTYFQNEAQLEKSRLLSDRFSAERPKGSFSTLEIQRTEQGDSAMYLCASSLLLNTRELFFGEGSRLTVL.

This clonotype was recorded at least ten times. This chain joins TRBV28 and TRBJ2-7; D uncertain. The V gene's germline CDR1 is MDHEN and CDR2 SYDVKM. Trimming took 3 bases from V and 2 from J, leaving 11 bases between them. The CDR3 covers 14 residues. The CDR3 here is CASSFSVPPYEQYF. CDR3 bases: TGTGCCAGCAGTTTTTCCGTCCCCCCCTACGAGCAGTACTTC.

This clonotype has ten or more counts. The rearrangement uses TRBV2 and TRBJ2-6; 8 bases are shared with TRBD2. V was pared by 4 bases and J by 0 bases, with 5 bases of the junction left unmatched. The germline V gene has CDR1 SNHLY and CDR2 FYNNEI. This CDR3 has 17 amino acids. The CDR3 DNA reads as TGTGCCAGCAGTGGACTAGCGACCAGCTCTGGGGCCAACGTCCTGACTTTC. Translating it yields CASSGLATSSGANVLTF. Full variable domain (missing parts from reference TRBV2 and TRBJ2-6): EPEVTQTPSHQVTQMGQEVILRCVPISNHLYFYWYRQILGQKVEFLVSFYNNEISEKSEIFDDQFSVERPDGSNFTLKIRSTKLEDSAMYFCASSGLATSSGANVLTFGAGSRLTVL.

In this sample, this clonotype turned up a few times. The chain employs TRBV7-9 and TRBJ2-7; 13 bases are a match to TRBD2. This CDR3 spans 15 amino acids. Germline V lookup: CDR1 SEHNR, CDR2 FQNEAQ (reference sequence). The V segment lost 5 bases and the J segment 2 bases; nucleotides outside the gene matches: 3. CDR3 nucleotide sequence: TGTGCCAGCAGCCCACTAGCGGGAGGGACCTACGAGCAGTACTTC. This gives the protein CASSPLAGGTYEQYF.

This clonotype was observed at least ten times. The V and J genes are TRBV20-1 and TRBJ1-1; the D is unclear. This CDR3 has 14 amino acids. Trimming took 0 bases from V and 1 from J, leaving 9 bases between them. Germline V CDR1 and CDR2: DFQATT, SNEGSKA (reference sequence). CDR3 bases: TGCAGTGCTAGAGATAGGTATTCGAACACTGAAGCTTTCTTT. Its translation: CSARDRYSNTEAFF.

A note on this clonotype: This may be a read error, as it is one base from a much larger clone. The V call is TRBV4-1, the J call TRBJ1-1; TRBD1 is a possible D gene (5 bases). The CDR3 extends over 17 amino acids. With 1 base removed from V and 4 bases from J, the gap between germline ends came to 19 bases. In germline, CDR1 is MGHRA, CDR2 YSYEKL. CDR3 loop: CASSQGDRRTLSTEAFF. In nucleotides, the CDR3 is TGCGCCAGCAGCCAAGGGGATCGTCGGACATTAAGCACTGAAGCTTTCTTT.

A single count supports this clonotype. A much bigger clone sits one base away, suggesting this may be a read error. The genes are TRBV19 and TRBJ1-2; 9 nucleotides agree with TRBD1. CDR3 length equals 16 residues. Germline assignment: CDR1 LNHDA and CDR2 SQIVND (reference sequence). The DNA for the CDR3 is TGTGACAGTAGTACCCGGGACAGGGCCTTCTCTTATGGCTACACCTTC. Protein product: CDSSTRDRAFSYGYTF.

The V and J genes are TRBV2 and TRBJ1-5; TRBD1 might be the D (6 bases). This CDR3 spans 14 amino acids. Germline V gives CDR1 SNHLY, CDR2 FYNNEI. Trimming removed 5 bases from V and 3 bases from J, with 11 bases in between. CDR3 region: CASSLTGNNQPQHF. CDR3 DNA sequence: TGTGCCAGCAGTCTAACAGGGAACAATCAGCCCCAGCATTTT.

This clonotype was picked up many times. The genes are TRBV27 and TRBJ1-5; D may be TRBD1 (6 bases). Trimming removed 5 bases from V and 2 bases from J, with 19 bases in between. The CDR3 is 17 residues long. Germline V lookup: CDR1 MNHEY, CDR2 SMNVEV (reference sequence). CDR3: CASSSNQGIVGNQPQHF. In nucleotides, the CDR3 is TGTGCCAGCAGTAGTAATCAGGGGATTGTAGGCAATCAGCCCCAGCATTTT.

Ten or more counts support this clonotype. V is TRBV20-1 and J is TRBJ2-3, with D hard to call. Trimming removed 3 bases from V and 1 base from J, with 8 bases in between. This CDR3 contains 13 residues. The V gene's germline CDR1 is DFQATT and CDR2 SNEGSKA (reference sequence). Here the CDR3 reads CSASFAGTDTQYF. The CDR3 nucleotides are TGCAGTGCTAGTTTCGCGGGCACAGATACGCAGTATTTT.

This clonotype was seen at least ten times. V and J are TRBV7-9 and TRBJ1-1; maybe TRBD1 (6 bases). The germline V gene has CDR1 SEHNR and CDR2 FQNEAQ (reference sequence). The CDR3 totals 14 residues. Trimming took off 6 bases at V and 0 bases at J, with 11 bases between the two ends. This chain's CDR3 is CASRRDTLNTEAFF. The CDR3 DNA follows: TGTGCCAGCAGGCGGGACACCTTGAACACTGAAGCTTTCTTT.

CDR3 sequence: CASRDRGSTGNTIYF. The CDR3 nucleotides read TGCGCCAGCAGGGACAGGGGATCGACTGGAAACACCATATATTTT. This rearrangement joins TRBV10-2 to TRBJ1-3; 9 bases line up with TRBD1. CDR3 length: 15 residues. Germline V gene sequence: CDR1 WSHSY, CDR2 SAAADI. V lost 6 bases and J lost 2; bases outside the gene matches: 5.

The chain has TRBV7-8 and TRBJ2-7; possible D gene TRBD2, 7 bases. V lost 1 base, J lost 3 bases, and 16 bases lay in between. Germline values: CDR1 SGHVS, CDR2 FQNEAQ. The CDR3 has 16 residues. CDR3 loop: CASSLVRGRTSYEQYF. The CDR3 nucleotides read TGTGCCAGCAGCTTAGTGAGGGGGAGGACTAGCTACGAGCAGTACTTC.